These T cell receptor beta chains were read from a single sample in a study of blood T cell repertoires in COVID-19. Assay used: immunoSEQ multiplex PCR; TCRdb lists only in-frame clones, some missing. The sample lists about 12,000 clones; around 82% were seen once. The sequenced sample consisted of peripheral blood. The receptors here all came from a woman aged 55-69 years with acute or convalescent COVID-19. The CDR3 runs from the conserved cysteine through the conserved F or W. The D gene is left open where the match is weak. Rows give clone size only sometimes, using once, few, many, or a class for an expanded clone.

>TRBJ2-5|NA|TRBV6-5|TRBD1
TGTGCCAGCAGTTACGACGACAGGGTAGAGACCCAGTACTTC
CASSYDDRVETQYF
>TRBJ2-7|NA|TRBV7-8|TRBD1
TGTGCCAGCAGCGATCGACAGGGGGGCTACGAGCAGTACTTC
CASSDRQGGYEQYF
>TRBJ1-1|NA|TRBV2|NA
TGTGCCAGCAAGCAGGGATGGAGCACTGAAGCTTTCTTT
CASKQGWSTEAFF
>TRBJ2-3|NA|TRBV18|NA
TGTGCCAGCTCCCCGGGGGTACAGGGGAGGACAGATACGCAGTATTTT
CASSPGVQGRTDTQYF
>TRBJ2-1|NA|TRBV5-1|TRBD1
TGCGCCAGCAGCTCCGGACAGGGGGCTGGTGAGCAGTTCTTC
CASSSGQGAGEQFF
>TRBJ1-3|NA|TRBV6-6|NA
TGTGCCAGCAGTCAGCAGGGTTCTGGAAACACCATATATTTT
CASSQQGSGNTIYF
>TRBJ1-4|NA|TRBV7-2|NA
TGTGCCAGCAGCTTAAGTGGGACTTCTAATGAAAAACTGTTTTTT
CASSLSGTSNEKLFF
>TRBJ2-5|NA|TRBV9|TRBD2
TGTGCCAGCAGCAAAAATGGGGAGGGCCAGTACTTC
CASSKNGEGQYF
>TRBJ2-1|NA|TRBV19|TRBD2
TGTGCCAGTAGTATCGGAGCGGGGGTGAACAATGAGCAGTTCTTC
CASSIGAGVNNEQFF
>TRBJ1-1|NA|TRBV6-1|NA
TGTGCCAGCAGTGAAAAAGTACAGACTTGGCCTGCCGCGGGAGCTTTCTTT
CASSEKVQTWPAAGAFF
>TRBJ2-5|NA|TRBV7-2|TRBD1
TGTGCCAGCAGCCGGGACAGGGGGCGTCAGGAGACCCAGTACTTC
CASSRDRGRQETQYF
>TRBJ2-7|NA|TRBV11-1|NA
TGTGCCAGCAGCTTCCGAGGTTCCTACGAGCAGTACTTC
CASSFRGSYEQYF
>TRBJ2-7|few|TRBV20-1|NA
TGCAGGGCAGGGTCTGGCCACGAGCAGTACTTC
CRAGSGHEQYF
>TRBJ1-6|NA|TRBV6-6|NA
TGTGCCAGCAGTAATCCAGGGATTAATTCACCCCTCCACTTT
CASSNPGINSPLHF
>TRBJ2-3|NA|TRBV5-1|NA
TGCGCCAGCAGCTTGGATCGGGGAACAGATACGCAGTATTTT
CASSLDRGTDTQYF
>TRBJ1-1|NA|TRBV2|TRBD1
TGTGCCAGCAGTCCAGGGGGCACGGACACTGAAGCTTTCTTT
CASSPGGTDTEAFF
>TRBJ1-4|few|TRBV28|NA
TGTGCCAGCAGTCCAACCCCCGCGGTGGGGGGGAGGAATGAAAAACTGTTTTTT
CASSPTPAVGGRNEKLFF
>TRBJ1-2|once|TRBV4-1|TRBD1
TGCGCCAGCAGCTACAACCCGACAGGGTCGAACTATGGCTACACCTTC
CASSYNPTGSNYGYTF